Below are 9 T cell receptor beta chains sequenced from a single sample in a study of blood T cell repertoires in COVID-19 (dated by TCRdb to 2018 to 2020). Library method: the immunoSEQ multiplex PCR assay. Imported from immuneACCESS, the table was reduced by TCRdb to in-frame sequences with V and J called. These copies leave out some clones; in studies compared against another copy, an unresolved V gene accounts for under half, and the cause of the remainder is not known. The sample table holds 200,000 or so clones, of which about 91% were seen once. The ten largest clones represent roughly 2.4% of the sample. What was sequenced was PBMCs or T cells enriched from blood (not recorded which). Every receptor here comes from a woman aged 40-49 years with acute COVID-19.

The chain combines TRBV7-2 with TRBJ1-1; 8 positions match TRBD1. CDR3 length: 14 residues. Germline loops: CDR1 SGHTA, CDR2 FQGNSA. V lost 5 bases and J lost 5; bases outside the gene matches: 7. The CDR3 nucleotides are TGTGCCAGCAGCCTACAGGGGGGAGGGACTGAAGCTTTCTTT. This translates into CASSLQGGGTEAFF. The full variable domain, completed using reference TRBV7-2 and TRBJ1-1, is GAGVSQSPSNKVTEKGKDVELRCDPISGHTALYWYRQSLGQGLEFLIYFQGNSAPDKSGLPSDRFSAERTGGSVSTLTIQRTQQEDSAVYLCASSLQGGGTEAFFGQGTRLTVV.

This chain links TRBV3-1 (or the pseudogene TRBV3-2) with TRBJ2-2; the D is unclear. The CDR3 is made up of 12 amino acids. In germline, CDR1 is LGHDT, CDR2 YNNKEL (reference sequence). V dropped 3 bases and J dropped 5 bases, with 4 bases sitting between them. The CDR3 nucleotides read TGTGCCAGCAGCCAGACTACCGGGGAGCTGTTTTTT. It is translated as CASSQTTGELFF.

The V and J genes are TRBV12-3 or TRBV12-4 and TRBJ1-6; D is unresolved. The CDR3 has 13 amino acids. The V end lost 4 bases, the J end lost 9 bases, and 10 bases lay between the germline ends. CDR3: CASSSPGSSPLHF. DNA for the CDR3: TGTGCCAGCAGTTCCCCCGGGAGTTCACCCCTCCACTTT.

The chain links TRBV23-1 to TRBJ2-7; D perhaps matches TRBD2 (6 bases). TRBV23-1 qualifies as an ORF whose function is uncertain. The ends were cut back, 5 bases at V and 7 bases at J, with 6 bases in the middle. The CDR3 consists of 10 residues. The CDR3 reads CASSGREQYV. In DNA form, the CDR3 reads TGCGCCAGCAGTGGGAGGGAGCAGTACGTC.

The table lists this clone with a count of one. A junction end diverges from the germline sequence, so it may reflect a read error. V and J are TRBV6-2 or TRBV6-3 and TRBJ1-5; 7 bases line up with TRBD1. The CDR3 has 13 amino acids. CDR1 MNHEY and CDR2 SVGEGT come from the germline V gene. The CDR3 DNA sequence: TGTGCCAGCAATTACAGGGGTAACCAGCCCCAGCATTTT. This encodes CASNYRGNQPQHF.

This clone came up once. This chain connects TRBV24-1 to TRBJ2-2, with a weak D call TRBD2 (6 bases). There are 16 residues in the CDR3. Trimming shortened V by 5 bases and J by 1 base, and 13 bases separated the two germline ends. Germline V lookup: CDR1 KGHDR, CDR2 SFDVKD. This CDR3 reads CATSGGVALNTGELFF. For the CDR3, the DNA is TGTGCCACCAGTGGGGGGGTGGCTTTGAACACCGGGGAGCTGTTTTTT.

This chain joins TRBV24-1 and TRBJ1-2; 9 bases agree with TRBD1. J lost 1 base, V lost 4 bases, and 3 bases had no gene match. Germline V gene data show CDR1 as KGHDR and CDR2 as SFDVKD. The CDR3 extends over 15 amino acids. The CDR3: CATSDPGQGNYGYTF. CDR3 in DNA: TGTGCCACCAGTGACCCGGGACAGGGTAACTATGGCTACACCTTC.

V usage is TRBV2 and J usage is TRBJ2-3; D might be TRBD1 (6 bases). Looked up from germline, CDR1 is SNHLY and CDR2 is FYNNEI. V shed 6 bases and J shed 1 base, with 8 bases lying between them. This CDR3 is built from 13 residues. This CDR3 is CASRTGGTDTQYF. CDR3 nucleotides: TGTGCCAGCAGGACAGGCGGCACAGATACGCAGTATTTT. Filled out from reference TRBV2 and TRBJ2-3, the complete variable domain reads EPEVTQTPSHQVTQMGQEVILRCVPISNHLYFYWYRQILGQKVEFLVSFYNNEISEKSEIFDDQFSVERPDGSNFTLKIRSTKLEDSAMYFCASRTGGTDTQYFGPGTRLTVL.

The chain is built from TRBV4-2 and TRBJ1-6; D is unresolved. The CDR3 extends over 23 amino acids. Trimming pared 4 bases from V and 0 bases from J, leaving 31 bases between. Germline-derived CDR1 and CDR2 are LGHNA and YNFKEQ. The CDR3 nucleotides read TGTGCCAGCAGCCGGGAAAGCGGGAGCCGGGATTTACCGAGGAGCTCCTATAATTCACCCCTCCACTTT. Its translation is CASSRESGSRDLPRSSYNSPLHF.